Listed below are T cell receptor beta chains from one sample, sequenced in a study of PD-L1 blockade in urothelial cancer. Produced via immunoSEQ multiplex PCR; TCRdb's table is partial and in-frame only. This sample has tens of thousands of clones, with approximately 80% found just once. Sequences were derived from PBMCs, sampled around atezolizumab (anti-PD-L1) treatment. The source of these receptors is a man between 65 and 85 years old with urothelial cancer. Each CDR3 is given with its conserved first and last residue. D genes are given only for firm matches. Clone sizes are given selectively: once, few, many, or a class where the clone is expanded.

CDR3aa,CDR3nt,d_gene,len,abundance,j_gene,v_gene
CASSQEWDRGSSYEQYF,TGCGCCAGCAGCCAAGAGTGGGACAGGGGCAGCTCCTACGAGCAGTACTTC,TRBD1,17,NA,TRBJ2-7,TRBV4-3
CASSITGQKWDTEAFF,TGTGCCAGTAGTATAACAGGGCAAAAATGGGACACTGAAGCTTTCTTT,NA,16,NA,TRBJ1-1,TRBV19
CASSMGRTYEQYF,TGTGCCAGTAGTATGGGCAGAACCTACGAGCAGTACTTC,NA,13,few,TRBJ2-7,TRBV19
CASAGTGNYGYTF,TGTGCCAGCGCCGGCACAGGGAACTATGGCTACACCTTC,NA,13,NA,TRBJ1-2,TRBV6-1
CASPQGLGTQYF,TGCGCCAGCCCCCAGGGATTAGGTACGCAGTATTTT,NA,12,NA,TRBJ2-3,TRBV5-1
CASSYRGPNTEAFF,TGTGCCAGCAGTTACAGGGGGCCGAACACTGAAGCTTTCTTT,TRBD1,14,NA,TRBJ1-1,TRBV2
CASSQDYFDFKGLAGGLHADTQYF,TGTGCCAGCAGCCAAGATTATTTCGACTTTAAGGGACTAGCGGGAGGGCTTCATGCAGATACGCAGTATTTT,TRBD2,24,NA,TRBJ2-3,TRBV14
CASSYSGVGNTEAFF,TGTGCCAGCAGTTACAGCGGGGTAGGGAACACTGAAGCTTTCTTT,NA,15,NA,TRBJ1-1,TRBV6-5
CASSLTGDTEAFF,TGTGCCAGCAGCCTGACAGGGGACACTGAAGCTTTCTTT,TRBD1,13,NA,TRBJ1-1,TRBV5-5
CASSPLPRGLRYGYTF,TGTGCCAGCAGTCCCCTCCCCAGGGGTCTCCGCTATGGCTACACCTTC,NA,16,NA,TRBJ1-2,TRBV28
CASSLQREGHSNEQFF,TGCGCCAGCAGCCTACAGCGGGAGGGCCATAGTAATGAGCAGTTCTTC,TRBD2,16,NA,TRBJ2-1,TRBV4-3
CASSSKGMNTEAFF,TGTGCCAGCAGCTCCAAGGGGATGAACACTGAAGCTTTCTTT,NA,14,few,TRBJ1-1,TRBV5-4
CASSLALTTTGAMYEQYF,TGCGCCAGCAGCTTGGCTCTGACAACTACAGGGGCGATGTACGAGCAGTACTTC,TRBD1,18,NA,TRBJ2-7,TRBV5-1
CASSLRGDYSYEQYF,TGTGCCAGCAGTCTTCGGGGGGACTATTCCTACGAGCAGTACTTC,TRBD2,15,NA,TRBJ2-7,TRBV6-6
CASSSSSGSVPYEQYF,TGTGCCAGCAGCTCTTCTAGCGGGAGTGTCCCCTACGAGCAGTACTTC,TRBD2,16,NA,TRBJ2-7,TRBV7-2
CASSLDGLRFLGNTIYF,TGTGCCAGCAGCTTGGATGGGTTGAGGTTTCTCGGAAACACCATATATTTT,NA,17,NA,TRBJ1-3,TRBV5-6
CASSLGAGGYEQYF,TGTGCCAGCAGCTTAGGGGCAGGGGGCTACGAGCAGTACTTC,TRBD1,14,NA,TRBJ2-7,TRBV7-3
CASSRTQGAREKLFF,TGCGCCAGCAGCCGTACCCAGGGGGCACGGGAAAAACTGTTTTTT,TRBD1,15,NA,TRBJ1-4,TRBV5-1
CASRKDRYNYGYTF,TGTGCCAGCAGAAAAGACAGGTACAACTATGGCTACACCTTC,NA,14,NA,TRBJ1-2,TRBV28
CASSPRQGALDNEQFF,TGTGCCAGCTCACCACGTCAGGGGGCACTCGACAATGAGCAGTTCTTC,TRBD1,16,NA,TRBJ2-1,TRBV18
CASSPRGREGRGEQYF,TGTGCCAGCAGCCCGAGGGGGCGGGAGGGCCGGGGTGAGCAGTACTTC,TRBD2,16,NA,TRBJ2-7,TRBV9
CSVGQGDTEAFF,TGCAGCGTCGGACAGGGGGACACTGAAGCTTTCTTT,TRBD1,12,NA,TRBJ1-1,TRBV29-1
CASSSGLAANTGELFF,TGCGCCAGCAGCTCGGGACTAGCCGCTAACACCGGGGAGCTGTTTTTT,TRBD2,16,once,TRBJ2-2,TRBV4-3
CASSPAGVHNEQFF,TGTGCCAGCAGCCCAGCAGGGGTCCACAATGAGCAGTTCTTC,NA,14,NA,TRBJ2-1,TRBV7-7
CASSPQPGQGNQPQHF,TGTGCCAGCTCACCGCAACCGGGACAGGGAAATCAGCCCCAGCATTTT,TRBD1,16,NA,TRBJ1-5,TRBV18
CASSFKWGLGNNEQFF,TGTGCCAGCAGTTTTAAATGGGGACTAGGGAACAATGAGCAGTTCTTC,TRBD2,16,NA,TRBJ2-1,TRBV27
CATTGVGGEAFF,TGTGCCACCACAGGGGTTGGCGGTGAAGCTTTCTTT,TRBD1,12,NA,TRBJ1-1,TRBV25-1
CAWNRGQSNEKLFF,TGTGCCTGGAATAGGGGACAATCCAATGAAAAACTGTTTTTT,NA,14,NA,TRBJ1-4,TRBV30
CASSALGQGWGYTF,TGTGCCAGCAGCGCCCTTGGACAGGGTTGGGGCTACACCTTC,TRBD1,14,NA,TRBJ1-2,TRBV7-2
CASSRISGTENEKLFF,TGTGCCAGCAGCCGTATATCCGGGACAGAGAATGAAAAACTGTTTTTT,TRBD1,16,NA,TRBJ1-4,TRBV28
CASSLAAGGTYNEQFF,TGTGCCAGCAGCTTGGCAGCGGGAGGGACCTACAATGAGCAGTTCTTC,TRBD2,16,NA,TRBJ2-1,TRBV5-5
CASSLDSPVGGELFF,TGTGCCAGCAGCTTAGACTCTCCCGTCGGCGGGGAGCTGTTTTTT,NA,15,NA,TRBJ2-2,TRBV7-9
CASSLAATGEHYGYTF,TGTGCCAGCAGCTTAGCCGCGACAGGGGAACACTATGGCTACACCTTC,TRBD1,16,NA,TRBJ1-2,TRBV7-2
CASRAGTSNVEQFF,TGTGCCAGCAGAGCCGGGACTAGTAACGTTGAGCAGTTCTTC,TRBD2,14,NA,TRBJ2-1,TRBV2
CASSLVSGSLMDDEQFF,TGTGCCAGCAGCTTAGTGAGCGGGAGCCTAATGGACGATGAGCAGTTCTTC,TRBD2,17,NA,TRBJ2-1,TRBV7-9
CRQGLANYGYTF,TGTAGACAGGGTCTAGCTAACTATGGCTACACCTTC,NA,12,NA,TRBJ1-2,TRBV21-1
CASSQATGSNYGYTF,TGTGCCAGCAGCCAAGCGACAGGGTCTAACTATGGCTACACCTTC,TRBD1,15,NA,TRBJ1-2,TRBV7-2